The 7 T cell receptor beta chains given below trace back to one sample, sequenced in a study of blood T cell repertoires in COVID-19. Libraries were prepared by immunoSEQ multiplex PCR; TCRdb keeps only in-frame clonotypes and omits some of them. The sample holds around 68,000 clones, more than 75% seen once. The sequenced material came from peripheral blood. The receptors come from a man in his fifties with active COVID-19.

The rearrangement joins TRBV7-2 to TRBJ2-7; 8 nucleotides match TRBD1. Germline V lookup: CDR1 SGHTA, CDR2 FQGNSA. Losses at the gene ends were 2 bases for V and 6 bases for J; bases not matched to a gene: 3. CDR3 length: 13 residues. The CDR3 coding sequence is TGTGCCAGCAGCTTATGGGACAGGCTCGAGCAGTACTTC. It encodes CASSLWDRLEQYF.

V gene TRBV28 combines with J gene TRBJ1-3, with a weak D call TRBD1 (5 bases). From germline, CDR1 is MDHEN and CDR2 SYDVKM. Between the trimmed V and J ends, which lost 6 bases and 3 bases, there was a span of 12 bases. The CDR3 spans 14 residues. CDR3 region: CASRPTGDGNTIYF. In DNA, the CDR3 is TGTGCCAGCAGACCCACAGGAGATGGAAACACCATATATTTT.

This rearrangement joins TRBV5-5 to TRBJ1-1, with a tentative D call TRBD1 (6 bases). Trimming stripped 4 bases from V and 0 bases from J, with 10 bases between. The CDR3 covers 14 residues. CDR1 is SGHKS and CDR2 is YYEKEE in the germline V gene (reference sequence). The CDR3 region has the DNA TGTGCCAGCAGCCGAGGACAGCTGAACACTGAAGCTTTCTTT. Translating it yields CASSRGQLNTEAFF.

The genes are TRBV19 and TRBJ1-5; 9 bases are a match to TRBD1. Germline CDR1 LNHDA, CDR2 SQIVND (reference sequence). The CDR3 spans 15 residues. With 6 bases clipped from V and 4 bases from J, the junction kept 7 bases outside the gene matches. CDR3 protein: CASRDGQGINQPQHF. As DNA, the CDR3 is TGTGCCAGTAGGGACGGACAGGGGATAAATCAGCCCCAGCATTTT.

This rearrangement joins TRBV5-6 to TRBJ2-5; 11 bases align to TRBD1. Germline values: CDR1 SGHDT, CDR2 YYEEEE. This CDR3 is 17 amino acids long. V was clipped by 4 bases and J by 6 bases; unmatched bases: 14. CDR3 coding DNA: TGTGCCAGCAGCCTAGGGCCGGGACAGGGGGAAGGAAAGACCCAGTACTTC. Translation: CASSLGPGQGEGKTQYF.

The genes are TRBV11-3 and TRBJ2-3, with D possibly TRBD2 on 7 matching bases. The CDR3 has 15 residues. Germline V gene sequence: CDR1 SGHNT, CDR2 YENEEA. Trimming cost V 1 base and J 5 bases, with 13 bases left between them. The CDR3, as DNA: TGTGCCAGCAGCTTAGGGGGGGGCCGGAGAGATACGCAGTATTTT. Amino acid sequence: CASSLGGGRRDTQYF. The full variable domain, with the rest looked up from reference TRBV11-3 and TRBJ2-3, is EAGVVQSPRYKIIEKKQPVAFWCNPISGHNTLYWYLQNLGQGPELLIRYENEEAVDDSQLPKDRFSAERLKGVDSTLKIQPAELGDSAVYLCASSLGGGRRDTQYFGPGTRLTVL.

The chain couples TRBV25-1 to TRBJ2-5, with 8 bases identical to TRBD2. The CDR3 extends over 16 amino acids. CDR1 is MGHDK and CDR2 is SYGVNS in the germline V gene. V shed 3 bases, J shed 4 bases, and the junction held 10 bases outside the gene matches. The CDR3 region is CASSEEFGTSRETQYF. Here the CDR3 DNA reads TGTGCCAGCAGTGAGGAGTTCGGGACTAGTAGAGAGACCCAGTACTTC.